The 29 T cell receptor beta chains below were found in one sample sequenced in a study of lymphopenia after photon versus proton radiotherapy. Clones were sequenced by immunoSEQ multiplex PCR, and TCRdb holds only the in-frame ones, with some missing. The repertoire has fewer than 25,000 clones, 84% of them found once; the top ten carry roughly a quarter. The input for sequencing was peripheral blood, taken from a patient treated with photon-based radiotherapy. The source is a man aged 35 to 55 with gastric cancer.

This clone was counted only a few times. The genes are TRBV19 and TRBJ1-1; D remains unclear. V was pared by 6 bases and J by 1 base, with 9 bases between. Looked up from germline, CDR1 is LNHDA and CDR2 is SQIVND (reference sequence). This CDR3 has 13 amino acids. The CDR3 DNA reads TGTGCCAGTAGCCCACCAAGGAACACTGAAGCTTTCTTT. Its translation is CASSPPRNTEAFF.

The rearrangement links TRBV2 to TRBJ1-4, with D unclear. Germline CDR1 SNHLY, CDR2 FYNNEI. V gave up 8 bases and J gave up 5 bases, with 9 bases separating them. The CDR3 spans 12 residues. CDR3 loop: CASRLPNEKLFF. The CDR3 nucleotides are TGTGCCAGCCGACTCCCCAATGAAAAACTGTTTTTT.

The chain has TRBV7-2 and TRBJ2-5, with 8 bases lining up with TRBD2. Germline CDR1 SGHTA, CDR2 FQGNSA. The CDR3 consists of 15 residues. After removal of 1 base from V and 2 bases from J, the junction contained 3 bases not matched to a gene. The CDR3 DNA reads as TGTGCCAGCAGCTTAGGCGGGGGGCGGCAAGAGACCCAGTACTTC. Its protein is CASSLGGGRQETQYF.

This clone was recorded only once. Other nucleotide sequences from this sample produce the same CDR3. The gene calls are TRBV6-5 and TRBJ1-2; tentatively, D is TRBD1 (6 bases). This CDR3 comprises 14 residues. V shed 6 bases and J shed 5 bases, with 16 bases lying between them. CDR1 is MNHEY, CDR2 SVGAGI, per germline. The CDR3 DNA reads TGTGCCAGCAGCCCCGGACAGATCTTTTATGGCTACACCTTC. It codes for CASSPGQIFYGYTF.

This sequence joins TRBV7-2 and TRBJ2-5; the D gene could be TRBD1 or TRBD2 (5 bases each). This CDR3 has 12 residues. Germline lookup yields CDR1 SGHTA and CDR2 FQGNSA. The ends were cut back, 4 bases at V and 5 bases at J, with 8 bases in the middle. The CDR3 DNA sequence: TGTGCCAGCAGCTCCGAGGGGGAGACCCAGTACTTC. It specifies CASSSEGETQYF.

This chain joins TRBV6-1 and TRBJ1-6; TRBD1 aligns across 8 bases. The V gene end was trimmed by 2 bases and the J gene end by 10 bases; junction bases not matched to a gene: 7. Germline V CDR1 and CDR2: MNHNS, SASEGT. This CDR3 is 15 amino acids long. The CDR3 DNA reads as TGTGCCAGCAGTGAAAGCCCAGGGGGCTTCTCACCCCTCCACTTT. Its protein is CASSESPGGFSPLHF.

J is TRBJ2-2 and V is TRBV18; D is perhaps TRBD1 (6 bases). There are 16 residues in the CDR3. Germline CDR1 KGHSH, CDR2 LQKENI. V gave up 3 bases and J gave up 4 bases, with 15 bases separating them. For the CDR3, the DNA is TGTGCCAGCTCACCGGGCCTGGGGGCCGGCACCGGGGAGCTGTTTTTT. Translation gives CASSPGLGAGTGELFF.

The chain has TRBV2 and TRBJ2-5; possible D gene TRBD1, 6 bases. The CDR3 runs 16 residues. Trimming took off 4 bases at V and 2 bases at J, with 17 bases between the two ends. Germline loops: CDR1 SNHLY, CDR2 FYNNEI. CDR3 in DNA: TGTGCCAGCAGTGGGTGGGGGCTAATGGTACAAGAGACCCAGTACTTC. This sequence encodes CASSGWGLMVQETQYF.

This clone was picked up a small number of times. The chain joins TRBV9 to TRBJ1-2; D uncertain. CDR1 SGDLS and CDR2 YYNGEE come from the germline V gene. V lost 2 bases, J lost 0 bases, and 8 bases lay in between. This CDR3 is built from 14 residues. Written as DNA, the CDR3 is TGTGCCAGCAGCGTGAATGGAGCTAACTATGGCTACACCTTC. This codes for CASSVNGANYGYTF.

The chain uses TRBV7-9 and TRBJ1-5, with TRBD1 matching 9 bases. The J segment lost 3 bases and the V segment lost 5 bases, leaving 8 bases of the junction unmatched. The CDR3 spans 16 residues. Germline V gene data show CDR1 as SEHNR and CDR2 as FQNEAQ (reference sequence). CDR3 nucleotides: TGTGCCAGCAGCGCCCCGACAGGGGGAGTCAATCAGCCCCAGCATTTT. Translation: CASSAPTGGVNQPQHF.

The chain recombines TRBV12-5 with TRBJ2-5, with a possible D match to TRBD1 (6 bases). The length of the CDR3 is 13 residues. V gave up 4 bases and J gave up 2 bases, with 8 bases separating them. Germline lookup yields CDR1 LGHNT and CDR2 FRNRAP. CDR3 nucleotide sequence: TGTGCTAGTGGTTCTGGGACACAAGAGACCCAGTACTTC. This gives the protein CASGSGTQETQYF. Variable domain in full (rest from reference TRBV12-5 and TRBJ2-5): DARVTQTPRHKVTEMGQEVTMRCQPILGHNTVFWYRQTMMQGLELLAYFRNRAPLDDSGMPKDRFSAEMPDATLATLKIQPSEPRDSAVYFCASGSGTQETQYFGPGTRLLVL.

This rearrangement joins TRBV11-1 to TRBJ2-7; D call uncertain. The CDR3 covers 12 residues. Trimming cost V 5 bases and J 11 bases, with 16 bases left between them. CDR1 SGHAT and CDR2 FQDESV come from the germline V gene (reference sequence). CDR3 amino acids: CASSPPDESKYF. CDR3 bases: TGTGCCAGCAGCCCCCCCGACGAGTCTAAGTACTTC. The full variable domain, with the rest looked up from reference TRBV11-1 and TRBJ2-7, is EAEVAQSPRYKITEKSQAVAFWCDPISGHATLYWYRQILGQGPELLVQFQDESVVDDSQLPKDRFSAERLKGVDSTLKIQPAELGDSAMYLCASSPPDESKYFGPGTRLTVT.

The chain has TRBV10-3 and TRBJ2-5, with D maybe TRBD1 (5 bases). The CDR3 runs to 14 residues. Trimming removed 3 bases from V and 1 base from J, with 9 bases in between. Per germline, CDR1 ENHRY and CDR2 SYGVKD. The CDR3 coding sequence is TGTGCCATCAGTGACCGACAGTTCCAAGAGACCCAGTACTTC. This encodes CAISDRQFQETQYF.

The gene calls are TRBV6-5 and TRBJ1-2; TRBD1 matches 11 bases. The CDR3 contains 14 residues. V dropped 0 bases and J dropped 8; count of bases not matched to a gene: 2. The germline gives CDR1 MNHEY, CDR2 SVGAGI. CDR3 in amino acids: CASSYSRTGGGYTF. DNA of the CDR3: TGTGCCAGCAGTTACTCCAGGACAGGGGGCGGCTACACCTTC.

The CDR3 sequence: CDSGRVNTYEQYF. The CDR3 DNA sequence: TGTGATTCGGGCAGGGTGAATACCTACGAGCAGTACTTC. This chain joins TRBV2 and TRBJ2-5, with D tentatively TRBD1 (5 bases). Gene TRBJ2-7 matches the end of the DNA better, so the J call may be wrong. Germline V lookup: CDR1 SNHLY, CDR2 FYNNEI. This CDR3 contains 13 residues.

The sample holds a few counts of this clone. The V gene is TRBV4-1, the J gene TRBJ1-5; tentatively, D is TRBD1 (6 bases). The CDR3 has 15 residues. Per germline, CDR1 MGHRA and CDR2 YSYEKL. V lost 7 bases and J lost 0, with 13 bases in between. The CDR3 is CASNPGQLSNQPQHF. CDR3 DNA sequence: TGCGCCAGCAACCCTGGACAGCTTAGCAATCAGCCCCAGCATTTT.

V gene TRBV5-5 combines with J gene TRBJ1-6; no definite D call. Trimming pared 1 base from V and 3 bases from J, leaving 14 bases between. The germline V gene has CDR1 SGHKS and CDR2 YYEKEE (reference sequence). The CDR3 has 17 residues. The CDR3 reads CASSLRTTRGYNSPLHF. CDR3 bases: TGTGCCAGCAGCTTGAGAACTACCCGGGGCTATAATTCACCCCTCCACTTT. Supplemented by reference TRBV5-5 and TRBJ1-6, the full variable domain reads DAGVTQSPTHLIKTRGQQVTLRCSPISGHKSVSWYQQVLGQGPQFIFQYYEKEERGRGNFPDRFSARQFPNYSSELNVNALLLGDSALYLCASSLRTTRGYNSPLHFGNGTRLTVT.

This chain joins TRBV5-4 and TRBJ2-3; 8 bases line up with TRBD2. The CDR3 has 15 residues. Unmatched junction bases numbered 4, after V lost 3 bases and J lost 1 base. The germline gives CDR1 SGHNT, CDR2 YYREEE (reference sequence). CDR3 nucleotides: TGTGCCAGCAGCTCCAGCGGGGGACGCACAGATACGCAGTATTTT. Its translation is CASSSSGGRTDTQYF. The full variable domain, completed using reference TRBV5-4 and TRBJ2-3, is ETGVTQSPTHLIKTRGQQVTLRCSSQSGHNTVSWYQQALGQGPQFIFQYYREEENGRGNFPPRFSGLQFPNYSSELNVNALELDDSALYLCASSSSGGRTDTQYFGPGTRLTVL.

The V gene is TRBV13, the J gene TRBJ2-3, with D possibly being TRBD2 (6 bases). CDR3 length: 14 amino acids. Per germline, CDR1 PRHDT and CDR2 FYEKMQ (reference sequence). Between the trimmed V and J ends, which lost 0 bases and 6 bases, there was a span of 10 bases. The CDR3 spells CASSLGGTGDTQYF. In DNA, the CDR3 is TGTGCCAGCAGCTTAGGAGGGACTGGTGATACGCAGTATTTT.

This chain joins TRBV2 and TRBJ2-7; no firm D call. Trimming took 7 bases from V and 2 from J, leaving 15 bases between them. The CDR3 covers 14 residues. Germline loops: CDR1 SNHLY, CDR2 FYNNEI. The CDR3, as DNA: TGTGCCAGCACGCGGCCTTTAAGCCCCTACGAGCAGTACTTC. Translation gives CASTRPLSPYEQYF.

The V and J genes are TRBV7-3 and TRBJ1-1; D gene ambiguous. CDR1 is SGHTA and CDR2 is FQGTGA in the germline V gene. The CDR3 contains 18 residues. Trimming left V 1 base short and J 1 base short, with 19 bases between. For the CDR3, the DNA is TGTGCCAGCAGCTTAAATCCGGGCATCGGGGTAAAGAACACTGAAGCTTTCTTT. Amino acids: CASSLNPGIGVKNTEAFF.

The gene calls are TRBV4-2 and TRBJ1-3, with D uncertain. Trimming cost V 4 bases and J 3 bases, with 4 bases left between them. This CDR3 comprises 12 residues. Germline V gives CDR1 LGHNA, CDR2 YNFKEQ. Written as DNA, the CDR3 is TGTGCCAGCAGCCCTAGTGGAAACACCATATATTTT. The encoded protein is CASSPSGNTIYF.

This clone was counted between two and nine times. This chain links TRBV10-3 with TRBJ1-5; 10 bases map to TRBD1. This CDR3 has 15 residues. Germline V gene data show CDR1 as ENHRY and CDR2 as SYGVKD. J gave up 2 bases and V 10 bases, and 8 bases lay outside the gene matches. The DNA for the CDR3 is TGTGCCACGAGCCGGGACAGGGGTGGCAATCAGCCCCAGCATTTT. Translation gives CATSRDRGGNQPQHF.

The chain links TRBV5-4 to TRBJ1-1; the D is unclear. The CDR3 contains 14 residues. V dropped 4 bases and J dropped 0 bases, with 10 bases sitting between them. Germline V CDR1 and CDR2: SGHNT, YYREEE (reference sequence). CDR3 sequence reads: CASSLTAMNTEAFF. The CDR3 DNA is TGTGCCAGCAGCCTTACAGCAATGAACACTGAAGCTTTCTTT.

A remark on this clone: A read error may produce the germline difference seen at one junction end. As DNA, the CDR3 is TGTGCTAGCAGCCCCAGTGGGGAGACCCAGTACTTC. This codes for CASSPSGETQYF. V and J are TRBV7-7 and TRBJ2-5, with no clear D. The CDR3 consists of 12 residues. The germline V gene has CDR1 SSHAT and CDR2 FNYEAQ (reference sequence).

The chain recombines TRBV7-6 with TRBJ2-1; D call uncertain. The V gene lost 5 bases and the J gene lost 3 bases, with 14 bases spanning the gap. Germline V CDR1 and CDR2: SGHVS, FNYEAQ. The CDR3 loop spans 15 amino acids. CDR3 coding DNA: TGTGCCAGCAGCCGGGTGGGTGGCGGCTACAATGAGCAGTTCTTC. Protein: CASSRVGGGYNEQFF.

The chain joins TRBV2 to TRBJ1-1; 8 nucleotides match TRBD1. V lost 1 base to trimming and J lost 5 bases; unmatched junction nucleotides: 3. The CDR3 covers 14 residues. In germline, CDR1 is SNHLY, CDR2 FYNNEI. In nucleotides, the CDR3 is TGTGCCAGCAGTGAAGGGACAGGGATAACTGAAGCTTTCTTT. This translates into CASSEGTGITEAFF.

The chain couples TRBV30 to TRBJ1-1; D call uncertain. Germline CDR1 GTSNPN, CDR2 SVGIG (reference sequence). The CDR3 extends over 12 amino acids. V was trimmed by 0 bases and J by 5 bases, leaving 7 bases between them. CDR3 DNA sequence: TGTGCCTGGAGTGTGCGAGGGACTGAAGCTTTCTTT. The encoded protein is CAWSVRGTEAFF.

CDR3 DNA: TGTGCCAGCAGCAACAACAGGGATGGCTACACCTTC. This gives the protein CASSNNRDGYTF. V is TRBV5-4 and J is TRBJ1-2, with D possibly being TRBD1 (6 bases). V was pared by 4 bases and J by 6 bases, with 10 bases between. The germline CDR1 and CDR2 sequences are SGHNT and YYREEE (reference sequence). This CDR3 spans 12 amino acids.